Below, 6 T cell receptor beta chains from the same sample are listed, as sequenced in a study of blood T cells in healthy people across ages. Sample-barcoded 5' priming and a J-beta primer mix drove a second PCR of roughly 6 to 12 cycles. TCRdb itself ran the 5' RACE reads through MiXCR, one entry per CDR3 protein. The data show some 940,000 distinct CDR3 sequences, with just under 30% seen just once and roughly 10% held by the top ten. This same sample was also part of a study on T cells of mothers and their children.

Sequenced input: blood. These receptors all stem from a woman aged 40 to 50 in good health.

The count of this clonotype is one. This chain joins TRBV5-1 and TRBJ2-7; 11 bases are shared with TRBD2. The CDR3 totals 16 residues. Germline trimming cut 4 bases from V and 2 bases from J; bases unmatched to any gene: 8. Germline CDR1 is SGHRS and CDR2 is YFSETQ. CDR3 amino acids: CASSLGKTSGTYEQYF. In nucleotides, the CDR3 is TGCGCCAGCAGCCTCGGGAAGACTAGCGGGACCTACGAGCAGTACTTC.

This rearrangement joins TRBV20-1 to TRBJ1-5, with 7 nucleotides matching TRBD1. The CDR3 runs to 14 residues. V lost 4 bases and J lost 9; bases outside the gene matches: 12. Germline lookup yields CDR1 DFQATT and CDR2 SNEGSKA (reference sequence). The CDR3 here is CSATDRAGVGPQHF. The CDR3 coding sequence is TGCAGTGCTACAGACAGGGCCGGGGTCGGGCCCCAGCATTTT.

The chain recombines TRBV28 with TRBJ1-2; D call uncertain. Germline V lookup: CDR1 MDHEN, CDR2 SYDVKM. V lost 5 bases and J 7 bases, leaving 11 bases between the germline ends. The CDR3 runs 12 residues. CDR3 sequence reads: CASSIRAFGYTF. The CDR3 nucleotides are TGTGCCAGCAGTATCCGTGCTTTTGGCTACACCTTC.

The chain couples TRBV7-6 to TRBJ2-3; the D is unclear. Germline values: CDR1 SGHVS, CDR2 FNYEAQ. Trimming removed 1 base at V and 5 bases at J, with 7 bases between. This CDR3 has 13 residues. CDR3 protein: CASSLVLGDTQYF. As DNA, the CDR3 is TGTGCCAGCAGCTTAGTGTTGGGAGATACGCAGTATTTT.

This sequence joins TRBV29-1 and TRBJ2-1, with TRBD2 identical over 13 bases. Germline V gene sequence: CDR1 SQVTM, CDR2 ANQGSEA. V trimming: 6 bases; J trimming: 7 bases; junction bases outside the gene matches: 6. The CDR3 covers 14 residues. CDR3: CSVELAGGQNEQFF. The CDR3 nucleotides are TGCAGCGTAGAACTAGCGGGGGGGCAAAATGAGCAGTTCTTC.

The count of this clonotype is one. A single base separates this from a much larger clone, so it may be a read error. CDR3 sequence reads: CASSFSPEDRIYSYERYF. CDR3 nucleotides: TGTGCCAGCAGTTTCTCTCCGGAGGACAGGATATACTCCTACGAGCGGTACTTC. The V call is TRBV28, the J call TRBJ2-7, with TRBD1 matching over 7 bases. The CDR3 sequence is 18 residues long. Looked up from germline, CDR1 is MDHEN and CDR2 is SYDVKM. Looking up the rest from reference TRBV28 and TRBJ2-7 gives the full variable domain: DVKVTQSSRYLVKRTGEKVFLECVQDMDHENMFWYRQDPGLGLRLIYFSYDVKMKEKGDIPEGYSVSREKKERFSLILESASTNQTSMYLCASSFSPEDRIYSYERYFGPGTRLTVT.